This T cell receptor (beta chain) was profiled in a study of siplizumab effects on memory and regulatory T cells. This clone was counted once. Its target is unknown. General study results and limits: Naive T cells apparently outstripped memory cells in diversity and seemed major alloresponse contributors. Alloreactive sequences that could be traced to unstimulated CD4+ memory cells showed a significant reduction under siplizumab. Roughly 80-97% of dividing CD4+ or CD8+ clones were without an attributable naive or memory phenotype. Sequences below about 10^-5 frequency were poorly captured. As a result, only a minor fraction of alloreactive clones mapped to unstimulated subsets.

CDR3 length: 14 amino acids. The germline CDR1 and CDR2 sequences are SGHAT and FQNNGV. V lost 3 bases and J 0 bases, leaving 8 bases between the germline ends. Here immunoSEQ multiplex PCR was the method, and the copy in TCRdb shows in-frame clones only, minus some. The data contain over 100,000 clones, roughly 92% of them singletons. Sequencing used CD4+ T cells sorted from blood. V and J are TRBV11-2 and TRBJ1-1; D unresolved. The source is a human donor in good health. The DNA of the CDR3 is TGTGCCAGCAGCTTGGGCGCCGTGAACACTGAAGCTTTCTTT. Residues: CASSLGAVNTEAFF.